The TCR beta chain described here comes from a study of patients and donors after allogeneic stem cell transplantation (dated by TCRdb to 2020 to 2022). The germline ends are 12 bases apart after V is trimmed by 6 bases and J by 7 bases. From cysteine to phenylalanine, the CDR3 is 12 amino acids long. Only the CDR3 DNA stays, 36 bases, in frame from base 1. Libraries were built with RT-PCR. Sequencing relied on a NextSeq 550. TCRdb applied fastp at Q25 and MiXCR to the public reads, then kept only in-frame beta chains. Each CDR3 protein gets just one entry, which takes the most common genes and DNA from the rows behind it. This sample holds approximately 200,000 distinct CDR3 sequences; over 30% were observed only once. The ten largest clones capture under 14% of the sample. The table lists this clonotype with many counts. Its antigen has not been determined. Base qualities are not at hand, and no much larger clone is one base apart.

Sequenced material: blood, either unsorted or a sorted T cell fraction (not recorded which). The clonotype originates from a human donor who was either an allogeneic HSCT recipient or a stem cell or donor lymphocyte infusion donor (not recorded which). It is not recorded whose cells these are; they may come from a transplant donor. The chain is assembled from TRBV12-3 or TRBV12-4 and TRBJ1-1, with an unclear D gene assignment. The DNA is TGTGCCAGCAGCCCCGGAAGCCTTGAAGCTTTCTTT. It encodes CASSPGSLEAFF.